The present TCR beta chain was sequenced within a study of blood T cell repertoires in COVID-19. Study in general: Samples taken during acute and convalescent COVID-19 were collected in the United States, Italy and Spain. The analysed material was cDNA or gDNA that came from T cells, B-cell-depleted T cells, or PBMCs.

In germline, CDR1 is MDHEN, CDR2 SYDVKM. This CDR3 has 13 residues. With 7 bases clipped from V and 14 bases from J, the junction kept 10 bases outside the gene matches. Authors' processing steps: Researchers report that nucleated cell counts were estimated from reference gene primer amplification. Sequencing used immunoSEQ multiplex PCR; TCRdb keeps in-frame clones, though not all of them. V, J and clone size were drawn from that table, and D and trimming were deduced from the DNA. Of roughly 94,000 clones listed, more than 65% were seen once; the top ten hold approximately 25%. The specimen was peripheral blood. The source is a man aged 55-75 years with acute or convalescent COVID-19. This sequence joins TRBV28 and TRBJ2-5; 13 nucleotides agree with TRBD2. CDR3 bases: TGTGCCAGCATCCCGAGGACTAGCGGGGGCCCATACTTC. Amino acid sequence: CASIPRTSGGPYF.